This T cell receptor beta chain was retrieved from a study of early T cells in non-severe SARS-CoV-2 infection. Germline V gene data show CDR1 as SNHLY and CDR2 as FYNNEI. This CDR3 is built from 13 residues. Trimming took 8 bases from V and 6 from J; bases not matched to a gene: 8. This clonotype appeared many times. The protocol attached unique molecular identifiers to individual cDNA molecules. TCRdb processed the 5' RACE reads anew with MiXCR; each CDR3 protein has one entry. This table has 50,000 to 70,000 distinct CDR3 sequences, roughly an eighth appearing once. Sequenced input: whole blood. V and J are TRBV2 and TRBJ1-2; 8 bases are shared with TRBD1. The TCR sequence derives from an adult who was a healthcare worker with PCR-confirmed SARS-CoV-2 infection or an uninfected control (not recorded which). The DNA for the CDR3 is TGTGCCAGCTGGACAGGGACTAAGGATGGCTACACCTTC. Its protein product is CASWTGTKDGYTF.